This T cell receptor (beta chain) was observed in a study of blood T cell repertoires in COVID-19. Study overall: Collection of acute and convalescent COVID-19 samples took place in the United States, Italy and Spain. Sample material is recorded as cDNA or gDNA derived from T cells, B-cell-depleted T cells, or PBMCs.

As processed by the authors: Amplified reference gene primers provided the basis for estimating nucleated cell counts. Only in-frame clones appear in the TCRdb table, and some are missing; sequencing was by immunoSEQ multiplex PCR. D and trimming come from the DNA, and the V and J calls and clone size come from that table. The sample has 30,000 to 40,000 clones; approximately 89% are singletons. The CDR3 loop spans 16 amino acids. J was trimmed by 3 bases and V by 0 bases; bases with no gene match: 9. Germline CDR1 is SQVTM and CDR2 is ANQGSEA. The sequenced sample was peripheral blood. This clonotype originated in a human donor in a cohort sampled during active COVID-19. This sequence joins TRBV29-1 and TRBJ1-2, with TRBD1 identical over 8 bases. The CDR3 region has the DNA TGCAGCGTTGAAGATCTTAAGGCAGGGGGCGACTATGGCTACACCTTC. This sequence encodes CSVEDLKAGGDYGYTF.